The clone carrying this T cell receptor beta chain was seen at least ten times. The data stem from a study of metastatic and nonmetastatic thyroid tumors. No treatment of any kind had been given to any patient before thyroid surgery. Using MiXCR, TCRdb re-called clones from the PCR reads. This table has 43,000 or so clones, about 4% appearing once. The CDR3 covers 16 residues. Trimming took 3 bases from V and 4 from J; bases not matched to a gene: 8. Germline V lookup: CDR1 LGHDT, CDR2 YNNKEL (reference sequence). This TCR was sampled from a female donor with papillary thyroid cancer or a benign thyroid nodule (not recorded which). Some clones in this sample may be carry-over from other donors' samples. The specimen sequenced was blood. The gene calls are TRBV3-1 and TRBJ1-3; TRBD1 agrees at 8 bases. This chain's CDR3 is CASSHPQGATGNTIYF. The CDR3 nucleotides read TGTGCCAGCAGCCACCCCCAGGGGGCGACAGGAAACACCATATATTTT.